This TCR beta chain derives from a study of memory CD4+ T cells and cytomegalovirus serostatus. About the study: Healthy Belgian adult donors included roughly nine CMV-positive and more than 20 CMV-negative people.

Single viable CD3+CD4+CD8-CD45RO+ cells were sorted as the memory CD4+ T cells. CD4+ T cells were isolated by positive magnetic selection. Trimming left V 0 bases short and J 3 bases short, with 8 bases between. The CDR3 spans 14 residues. Per germline, CDR1 SGHAT and CDR2 FQNNGV. Assay: immunoSEQ multiplex PCR; the TCRdb copy retains only in-frame clones and omits some. The sample includes 70,000 to 90,000 clones, about 73% of them seen just once. The genes are TRBV11-2 and TRBJ1-1; weak D call: TRBD1 (6 bases). Sequencing was performed on memory CD4+ T cells from blood. The TCR comes from an adult in good health and CMV-seropositive. The chain's CDR3 is CASSLDGQYTEAFF. DNA for the CDR3: TGTGCCAGCAGCTTAGACGGACAGTACACTGAAGCTTTCTTT.